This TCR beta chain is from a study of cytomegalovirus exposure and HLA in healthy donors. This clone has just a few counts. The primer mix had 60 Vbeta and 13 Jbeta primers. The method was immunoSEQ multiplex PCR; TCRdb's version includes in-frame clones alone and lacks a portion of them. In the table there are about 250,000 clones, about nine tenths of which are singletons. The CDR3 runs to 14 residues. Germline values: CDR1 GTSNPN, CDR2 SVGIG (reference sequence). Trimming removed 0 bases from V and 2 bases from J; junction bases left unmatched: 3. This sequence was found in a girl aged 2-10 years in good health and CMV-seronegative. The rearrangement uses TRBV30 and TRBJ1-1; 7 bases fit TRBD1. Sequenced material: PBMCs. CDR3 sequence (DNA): TGTGCCTGGAGTGTACAGGGGCCTAACACTGAAGCTTTCTTT. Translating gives CAWSVQGPNTEAFF.